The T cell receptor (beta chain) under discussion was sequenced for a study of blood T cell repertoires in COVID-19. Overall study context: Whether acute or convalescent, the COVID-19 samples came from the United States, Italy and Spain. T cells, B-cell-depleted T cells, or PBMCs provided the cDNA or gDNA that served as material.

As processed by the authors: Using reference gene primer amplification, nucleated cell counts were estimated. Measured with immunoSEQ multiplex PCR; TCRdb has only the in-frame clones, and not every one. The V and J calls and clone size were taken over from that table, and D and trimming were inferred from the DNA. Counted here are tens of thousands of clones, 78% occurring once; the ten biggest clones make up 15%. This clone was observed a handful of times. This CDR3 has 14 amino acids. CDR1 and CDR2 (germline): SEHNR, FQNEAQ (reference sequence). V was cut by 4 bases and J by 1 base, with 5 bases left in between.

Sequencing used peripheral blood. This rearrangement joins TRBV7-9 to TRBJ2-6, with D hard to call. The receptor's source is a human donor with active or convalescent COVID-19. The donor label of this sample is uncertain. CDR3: CASSSYSGANVLTF. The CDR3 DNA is TGTGCCAGCAGCTCCTATTCTGGGGCCAACGTCCTGACTTTC.